This T cell receptor beta chain was identified during a study of blood T cell repertoires in COVID-19. Study summary: Collection of acute and convalescent COVID-19 samples took place in the United States, Italy and Spain. In each case, the material was cDNA or gDNA derived from T cells, B-cell-depleted T cells, or PBMCs.

Authors' analysis steps: Reference gene primers were amplified, and this amplification served to estimate nucleated cell counts. The table came from immunoSEQ multiplex PCR; TCRdb's copy has only in-frame clones and leaves some out. V and J calls plus clone size are reproduced from that table; the DNA served to infer D and trimming. In the table there are about 50,000 clones, about 90% of which are singletons. Per germline, CDR1 LNHDA and CDR2 SQIVND (reference sequence). This CDR3 contains 13 residues. Between the trimmed V and J ends, which lost 7 bases and 4 bases, there was a span of 13 bases. Input material: peripheral blood. V gene TRBV19 combines with J gene TRBJ1-2; D unclear. The sequence derives from a human donor with active COVID-19. The donor label of this sample is uncertain. The CDR3 loop reads CASNSRLSYGYTF. The CDR3 DNA reads as TGTGCCAGTAATTCAAGACTTAGCTATGGCTACACCTTC.